This TCR beta chain comes out of a study of CD8 T cells in ankylosing spondylitis. Study-level points and caveats: Characteristic of ankylosing spondylitis blood, it appeared, was a TCR beta motif comprising about eight highly homologous variants. Disease-linked clones were reportedly significantly enriched in matched ankylosing spondylitis synovial fluid. Past research had described some motif variants in reactive arthritis synovial fluid and blood. Clones linked to disease, bearing a CD8+ phenotype, were relatively rare in peripheral blood.

Generation of TCR beta libraries employed quantitative 5'-RACE incorporating molecular barcodes. TCRdb re-analysed the 5' RACE reads in MiXCR, keeping a single row per CDR3 protein. There are roughly 700,000 distinct CDR3 sequences in the sample; about 20% occur only once, and about 20% lies in the top ten. This clonotype has a handful of counts. The antigen is unknown. The material sequenced was blood, either unsorted or a sorted T cell fraction (not recorded which). The sequence derives from a male donor with ankylosing spondylitis.

In nucleotides, the CDR3 is TGTGCCAGCAGTTGGAGCGGGACGCTAAATGTTGGGCAGTACTTC. Translating it yields CASSWSGTLNVGQYF. This chain connects TRBV27 to TRBJ2-7; 7 bases fit TRBD2. Germline CDR1 reads MNHEY; CDR2 reads SMNVEV (reference sequence). J lost 9 bases, V lost 4 bases, and 15 bases had no gene match. The CDR3 loop spans 15 amino acids.